This T cell receptor (beta chain) was recorded in a study of T cells in tuberculosis. Overall study context: IGRA-negative adolescents, IGRA-positive adolescents with latent tuberculosis and adults with active tuberculosis formed this South African cohort.

TCRdb keeps only in-frame clones here, not all; method: immunoSEQ multiplex PCR. The table lists approximately 30,000 clones, around 90% of them singletons. The CDR3 runs 15 residues. Germline V gene data show CDR1 as MGHRA and CDR2 as YSYEKL. J lost 1 base, V lost 4 bases, and 6 bases had no gene match. The chain joins TRBV4-1 to TRBJ1-1; TRBD1 matches at 7 bases. The sample consisted of PBMCs. This receptor was obtained from a donor aged 10 to 29 with latent tuberculosis or without tuberculosis infection. Some clones in this sample may be carry-over from other donors' samples. CDR3 protein: CASSLSGQTNTEAFF. CDR3 sequence (DNA): TGCGCCAGCAGCCTATCGGGACAGACGAACACTGAAGCTTTCTTT.